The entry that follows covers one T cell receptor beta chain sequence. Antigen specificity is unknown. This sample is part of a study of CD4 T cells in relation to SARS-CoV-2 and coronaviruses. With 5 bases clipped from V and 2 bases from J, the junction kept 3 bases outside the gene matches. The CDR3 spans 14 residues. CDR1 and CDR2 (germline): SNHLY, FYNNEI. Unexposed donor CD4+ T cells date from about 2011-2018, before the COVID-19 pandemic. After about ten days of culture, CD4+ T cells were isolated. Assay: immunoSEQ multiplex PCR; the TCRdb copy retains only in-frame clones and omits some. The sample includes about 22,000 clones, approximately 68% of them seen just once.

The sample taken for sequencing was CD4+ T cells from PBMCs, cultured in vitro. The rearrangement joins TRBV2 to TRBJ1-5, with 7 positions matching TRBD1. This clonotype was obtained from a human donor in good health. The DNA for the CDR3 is TGTGCCAGCAGTTACGGGACAGGCAATCAGCCCCAGCATTTT. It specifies CASSYGTGNQPQHF.